Detailed here is one T cell receptor beta chain. The data were taken from a study of blood T cell repertoires in COVID-19. The CDR3 sequence is 16 residues long. The ends lost 2 bases at V and 2 bases at J; junction bases unmatched: 5. Germline V gives CDR1 LNHNV, CDR2 YYDKDF (reference sequence). The method was immunoSEQ multiplex PCR; TCRdb's version includes in-frame clones alone and lacks a portion of them. The table lists about 330,000 clones, under 95% of them singletons. The sequence was obtained from a woman aged 25 to 39 who had recovered from COVID-19. The chain carries TRBV15 and TRBJ2-3; 9 nucleotides align to TRBD2. The sample was PBMCs or T cells enriched from blood (not recorded which). The CDR3 here is CATSRPLAGATDTQYF. In DNA, the CDR3 is TGTGCCACCAGCAGACCTTTAGCGGGAGCCACAGATACGCAGTATTTT.